This T cell receptor beta chain was identified during a study of lymphopenia after photon versus proton radiotherapy. Study-wide results and caveats: Oligoclonal CD8+ Temra expansion after nadir drove photon patients' diversity drop. Survival link was tested only in deceased patients; proton benefit remains a possibility. Under photons, naive T cells and diversity fell while effector/memory populations rose.

On this clone itself: Its antigen is not identified.

The assay was immunoSEQ multiplex PCR, and TCRdb's table has in-frame clones only and misses some. The sample lists 50,000 or so clones, roughly 90% seen once, with more than 15% in the top ten. The receptor's source is a woman in her 40s with cholangiocarcinoma. The sample here was peripheral blood, taken from a patient treated with photon-based radiotherapy.

CDR3 sequence (DNA): TGTGCCAGTATCTCTGGGGCTCCACGGAATGAGCAGTTCTTC. The encoded protein is CASISGAPRNEQFF. The V gene is TRBV19, the J gene TRBJ2-1, with D maybe TRBD1 (5 bases). The CDR3 has 14 residues. Germline CDR1 LNHDA, CDR2 SQIVND (reference sequence). With 7 bases removed from V and 7 bases from J, the gap between germline ends came to 17 bases.